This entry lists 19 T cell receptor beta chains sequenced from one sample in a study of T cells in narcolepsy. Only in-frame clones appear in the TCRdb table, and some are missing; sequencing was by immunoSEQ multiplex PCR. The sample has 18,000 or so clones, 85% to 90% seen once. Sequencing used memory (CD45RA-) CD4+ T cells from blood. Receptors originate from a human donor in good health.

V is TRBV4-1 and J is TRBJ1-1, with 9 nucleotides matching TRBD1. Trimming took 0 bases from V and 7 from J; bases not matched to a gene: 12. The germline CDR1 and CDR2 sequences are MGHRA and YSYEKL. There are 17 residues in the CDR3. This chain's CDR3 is CASSQDPTPWTGDEAFF. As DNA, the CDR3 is TGCGCCAGCAGCCAAGATCCAACCCCTTGGACAGGGGATGAAGCTTTCTTT.

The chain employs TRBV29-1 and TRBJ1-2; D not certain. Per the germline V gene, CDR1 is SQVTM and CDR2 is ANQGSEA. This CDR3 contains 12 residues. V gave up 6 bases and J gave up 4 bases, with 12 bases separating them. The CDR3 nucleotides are TGCAGCGTCGTACTCCCCCCCTATGGCTACACCTTC. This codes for CSVVLPPYGYTF.

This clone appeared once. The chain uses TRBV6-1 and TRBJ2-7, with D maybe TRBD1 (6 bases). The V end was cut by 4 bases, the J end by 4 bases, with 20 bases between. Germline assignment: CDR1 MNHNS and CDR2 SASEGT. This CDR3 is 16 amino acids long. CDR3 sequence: CASSAVSPVRGYEQYF. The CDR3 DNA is TGTGCCAGCAGTGCGGTGTCCCCCGTCAGGGGATACGAGCAGTACTTC.

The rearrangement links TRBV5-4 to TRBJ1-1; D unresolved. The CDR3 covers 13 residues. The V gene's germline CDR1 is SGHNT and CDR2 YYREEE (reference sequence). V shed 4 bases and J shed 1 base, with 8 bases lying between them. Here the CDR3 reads CASSTTTNTEAFF. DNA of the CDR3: TGTGCCAGCAGCACGACAACGAACACTGAAGCTTTCTTT.

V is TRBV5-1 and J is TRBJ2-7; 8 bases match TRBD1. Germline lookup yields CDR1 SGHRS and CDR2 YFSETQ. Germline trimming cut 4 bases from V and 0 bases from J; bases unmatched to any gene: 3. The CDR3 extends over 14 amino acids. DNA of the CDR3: TGCGCCAGCAGCACGGACAGGGTCTCCTACGAGCAGTACTTC. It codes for CASSTDRVSYEQYF.

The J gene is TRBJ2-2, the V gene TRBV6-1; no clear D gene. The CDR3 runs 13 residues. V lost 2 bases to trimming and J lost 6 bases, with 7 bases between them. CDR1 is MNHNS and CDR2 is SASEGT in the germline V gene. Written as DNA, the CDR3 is TGTGCCAGCAGTGAATTTCTAGCCGGGGAGCTGTTTTTT. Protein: CASSEFLAGELFF.

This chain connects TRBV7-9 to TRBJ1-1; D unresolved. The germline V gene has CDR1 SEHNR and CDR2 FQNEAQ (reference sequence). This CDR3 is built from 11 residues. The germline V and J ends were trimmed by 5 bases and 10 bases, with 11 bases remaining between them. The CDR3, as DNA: TGTGCCAGCAGCCCGGCGGGAGGAGCTTTCTTT. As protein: CASSPAGGAFF.

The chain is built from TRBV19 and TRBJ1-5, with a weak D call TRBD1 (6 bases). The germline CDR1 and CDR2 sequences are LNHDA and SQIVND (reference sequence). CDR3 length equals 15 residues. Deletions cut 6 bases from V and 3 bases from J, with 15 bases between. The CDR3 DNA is TGTGCCAGTAGGGCGAGGGGGGCTCCCAATCAGCCCCAGCATTTT. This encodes CASRARGAPNQPQHF. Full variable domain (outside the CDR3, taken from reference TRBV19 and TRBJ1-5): DGGITQSPKYLFRKEGQNVTLSCEQNLNHDAMYWYRQDPGQGLRLIYYSQIVNDFQKGDIAEGYSVSREKKESFPLTVTSAQKNPTAFYLCASRARGAPNQPQHFGDGTRLSIL.

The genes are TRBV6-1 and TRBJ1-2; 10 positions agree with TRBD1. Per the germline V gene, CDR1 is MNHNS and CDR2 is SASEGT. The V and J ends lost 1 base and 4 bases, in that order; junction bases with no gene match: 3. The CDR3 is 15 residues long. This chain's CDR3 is CASSEGGTGVYGYTF. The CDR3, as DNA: TGTGCCAGCAGTGAAGGGGGGACAGGGGTCTATGGCTACACCTTC.

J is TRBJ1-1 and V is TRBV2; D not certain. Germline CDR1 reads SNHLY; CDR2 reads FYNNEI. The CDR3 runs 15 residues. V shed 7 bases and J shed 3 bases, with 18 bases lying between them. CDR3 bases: TGTGCCAGCACCCACCTAGAGGGCCACGACACTGAAGCTTTCTTT. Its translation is CASTHLEGHDTEAFF.

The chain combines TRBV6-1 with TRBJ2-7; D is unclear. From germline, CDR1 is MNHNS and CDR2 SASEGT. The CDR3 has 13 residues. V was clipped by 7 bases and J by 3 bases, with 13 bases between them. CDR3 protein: CASNLGSVYEQYF. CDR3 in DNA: TGTGCCAGCAATTTGGGTTCGGTCTACGAGCAGTACTTC.

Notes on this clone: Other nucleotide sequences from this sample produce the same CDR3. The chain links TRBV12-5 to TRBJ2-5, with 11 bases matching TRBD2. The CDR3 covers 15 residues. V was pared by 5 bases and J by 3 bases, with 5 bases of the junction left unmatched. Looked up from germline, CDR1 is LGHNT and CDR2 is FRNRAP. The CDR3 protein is CASGRATSGEETQYF. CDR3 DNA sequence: TGTGCTAGTGGTCGGGCGACTAGCGGGGAAGAGACCCAGTACTTC.

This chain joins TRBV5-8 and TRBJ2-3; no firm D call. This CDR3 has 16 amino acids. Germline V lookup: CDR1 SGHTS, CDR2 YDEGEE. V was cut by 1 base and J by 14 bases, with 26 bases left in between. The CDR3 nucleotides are TGTGCCAGCAGCTTGATCTCCGGCAGTCCTACACAGTTTGCGTATTTT. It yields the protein CASSLISGSPTQFAYF.

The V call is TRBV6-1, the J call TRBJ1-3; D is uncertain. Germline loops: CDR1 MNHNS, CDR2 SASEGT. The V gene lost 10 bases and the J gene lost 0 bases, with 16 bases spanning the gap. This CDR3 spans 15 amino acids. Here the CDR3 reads CATQWLQSSGNTIYF. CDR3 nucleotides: TGTGCCACGCAGTGGTTACAGAGCTCTGGAAACACCATATATTTT.

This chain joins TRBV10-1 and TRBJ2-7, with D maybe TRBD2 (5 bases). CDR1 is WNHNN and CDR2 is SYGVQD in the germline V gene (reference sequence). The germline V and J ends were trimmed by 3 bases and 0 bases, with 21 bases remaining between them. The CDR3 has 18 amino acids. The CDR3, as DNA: TGCGCCAGCAGTGATCCCCCCTTAGCGCGATCCTTCTCCTACGAGCAGTACTTC. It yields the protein CASSDPPLARSFSYEQYF.

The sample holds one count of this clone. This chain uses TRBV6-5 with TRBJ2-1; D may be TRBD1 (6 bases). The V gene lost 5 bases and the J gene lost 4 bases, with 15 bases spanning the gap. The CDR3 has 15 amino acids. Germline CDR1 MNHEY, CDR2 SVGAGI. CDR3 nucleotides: TGTGCCAGCAGTCTAGACAGGAGATTGTACAATGAGCAGTTCTTC. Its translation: CASSLDRRLYNEQFF.

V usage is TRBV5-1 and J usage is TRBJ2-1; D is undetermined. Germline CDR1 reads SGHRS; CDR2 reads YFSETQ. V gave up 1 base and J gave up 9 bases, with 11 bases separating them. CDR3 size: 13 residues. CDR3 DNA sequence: TGCGCCAGCAGCTTGATCACAGTAAGTGAGCAGTTCTTC. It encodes CASSLITVSEQFF.

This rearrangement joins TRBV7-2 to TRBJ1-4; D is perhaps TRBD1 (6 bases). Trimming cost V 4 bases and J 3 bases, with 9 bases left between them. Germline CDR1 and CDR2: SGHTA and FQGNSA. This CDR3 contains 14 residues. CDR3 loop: CASSSGASNEKLFF. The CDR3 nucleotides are TGTGCCAGCAGCTCAGGGGCATCTAATGAAAAACTGTTTTTT.

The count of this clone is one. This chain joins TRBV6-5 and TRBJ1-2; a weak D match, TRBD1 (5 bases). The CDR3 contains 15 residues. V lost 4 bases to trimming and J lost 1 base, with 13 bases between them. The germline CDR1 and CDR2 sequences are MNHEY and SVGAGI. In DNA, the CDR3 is TGTGCCAGCAGTTGGTCGGGGGACCATAACTATGGCTACACCTTC. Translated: CASSWSGDHNYGYTF.